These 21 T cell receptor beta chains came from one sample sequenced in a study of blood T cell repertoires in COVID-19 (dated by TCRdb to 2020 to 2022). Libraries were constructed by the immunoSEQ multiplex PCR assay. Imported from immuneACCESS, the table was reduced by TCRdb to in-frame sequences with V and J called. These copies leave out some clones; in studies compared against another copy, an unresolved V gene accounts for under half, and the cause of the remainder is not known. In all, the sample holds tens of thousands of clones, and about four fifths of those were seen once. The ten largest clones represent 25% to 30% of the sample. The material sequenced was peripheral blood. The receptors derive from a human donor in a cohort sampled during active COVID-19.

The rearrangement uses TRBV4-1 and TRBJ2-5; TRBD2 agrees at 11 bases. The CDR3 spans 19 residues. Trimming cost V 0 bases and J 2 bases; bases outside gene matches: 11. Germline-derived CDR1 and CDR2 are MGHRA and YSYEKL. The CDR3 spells CASSQDPGGLAGGQETQYF. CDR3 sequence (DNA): TGCGCCAGCAGCCAAGATCCCGGTGGGTTAGCGGGGGGGCAAGAGACCCAGTACTTC.

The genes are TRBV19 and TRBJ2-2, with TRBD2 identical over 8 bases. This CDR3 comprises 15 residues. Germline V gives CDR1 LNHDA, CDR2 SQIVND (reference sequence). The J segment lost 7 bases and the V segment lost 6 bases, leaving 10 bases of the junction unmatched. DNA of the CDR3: TGTGCCAGTAGCGGGAGGGGGTTTATGAGCGGGGAGCTGTTTTTT. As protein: CASSGRGFMSGELFF.

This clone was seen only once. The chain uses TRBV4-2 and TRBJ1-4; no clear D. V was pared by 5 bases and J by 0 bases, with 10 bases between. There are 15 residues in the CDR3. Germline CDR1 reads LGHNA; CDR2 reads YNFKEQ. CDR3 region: CASSVYRATNEKLFF. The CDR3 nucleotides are TGTGCCAGCAGCGTGTACAGAGCAACTAATGAAAAACTGTTTTTT.

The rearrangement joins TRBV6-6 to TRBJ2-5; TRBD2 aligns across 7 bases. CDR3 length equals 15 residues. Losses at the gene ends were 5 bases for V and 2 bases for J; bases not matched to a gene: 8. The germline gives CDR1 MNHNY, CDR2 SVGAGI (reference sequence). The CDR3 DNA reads TGTGCCAGCAGTACCCAGCGGGAACCACAAGAGACCCAGTACTTC. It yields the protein CASSTQREPQETQYF.

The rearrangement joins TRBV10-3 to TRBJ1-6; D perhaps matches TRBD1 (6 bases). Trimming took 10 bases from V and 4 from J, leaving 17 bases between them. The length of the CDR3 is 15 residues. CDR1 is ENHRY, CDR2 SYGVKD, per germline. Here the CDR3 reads CATQLGQTYNSPLHF. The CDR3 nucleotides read TGTGCCACCCAACTTGGACAGACTTATAATTCACCCCTCCACTTT.

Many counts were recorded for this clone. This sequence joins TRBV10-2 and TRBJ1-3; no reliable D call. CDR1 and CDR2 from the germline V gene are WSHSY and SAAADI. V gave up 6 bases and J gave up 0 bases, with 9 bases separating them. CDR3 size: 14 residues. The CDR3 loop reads CASRPGNSGNTIYF. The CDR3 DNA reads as TGCGCCAGCAGACCGGGAAACTCTGGAAACACCATATATTTT.

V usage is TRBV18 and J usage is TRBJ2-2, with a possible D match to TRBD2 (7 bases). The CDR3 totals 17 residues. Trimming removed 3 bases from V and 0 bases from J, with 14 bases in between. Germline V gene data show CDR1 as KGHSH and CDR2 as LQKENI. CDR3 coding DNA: TGTGCCAGCTCACCCAGGGAGGGACAAACGAACACCGGGGAGCTGTTTTTT. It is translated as CASSPREGQTNTGELFF.

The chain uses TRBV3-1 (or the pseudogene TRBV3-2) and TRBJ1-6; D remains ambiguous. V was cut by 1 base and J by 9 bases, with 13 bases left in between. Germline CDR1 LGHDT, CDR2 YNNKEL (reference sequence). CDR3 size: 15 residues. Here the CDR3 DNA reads TGTGCCAGCAGCCAAGTTGATACGAGAGGTTCACCCCTCCACTTT. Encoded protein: CASSQVDTRGSPLHF.

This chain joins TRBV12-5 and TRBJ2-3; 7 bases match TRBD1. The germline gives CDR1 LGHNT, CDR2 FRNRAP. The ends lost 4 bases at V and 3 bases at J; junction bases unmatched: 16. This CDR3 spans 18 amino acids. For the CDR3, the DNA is TGTGCTAGTGGTTACACCCCCGAGCCGGGACAGAGGACAGATACGCAGTATTTT. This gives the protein CASGYTPEPGQRTDTQYF.

CDR3 loop: CASSSSGGPGANEQFF. CDR3 DNA: TGTGCCAGCAGCTCCAGCGGGGGGCCGGGTGCGAATGAGCAGTTCTTC. The gene calls are TRBV7-8 and TRBJ2-1; 9 bases align to TRBD2. Germline CDR1 reads SGHVS; CDR2 reads FQNEAQ. CDR3 length equals 16 residues. V shed 4 bases, J shed 7 bases, and the junction held 11 bases outside the gene matches.

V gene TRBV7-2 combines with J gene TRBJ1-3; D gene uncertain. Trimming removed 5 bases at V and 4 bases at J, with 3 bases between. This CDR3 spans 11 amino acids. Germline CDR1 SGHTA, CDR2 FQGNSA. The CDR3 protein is CASSPGNTIYF. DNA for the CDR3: TGTGCCAGCAGCCCAGGAAACACCATATATTTT.

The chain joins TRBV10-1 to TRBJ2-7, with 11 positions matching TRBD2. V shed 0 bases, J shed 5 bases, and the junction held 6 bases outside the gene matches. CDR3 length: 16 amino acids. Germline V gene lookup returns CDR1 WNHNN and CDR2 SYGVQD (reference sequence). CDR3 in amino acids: CASSESRMTSGDEQYF. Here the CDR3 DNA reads TGCGCCAGCAGTGAGTCGAGGATGACTAGCGGGGACGAGCAGTACTTC.

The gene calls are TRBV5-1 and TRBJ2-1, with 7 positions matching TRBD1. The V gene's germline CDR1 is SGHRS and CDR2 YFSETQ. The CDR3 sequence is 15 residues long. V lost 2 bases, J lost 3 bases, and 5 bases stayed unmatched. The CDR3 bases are TGCGCCAGCAGCTTTGGGGACAGTATCTACAATGAGCAGTTCTTC. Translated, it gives CASSFGDSIYNEQFF.

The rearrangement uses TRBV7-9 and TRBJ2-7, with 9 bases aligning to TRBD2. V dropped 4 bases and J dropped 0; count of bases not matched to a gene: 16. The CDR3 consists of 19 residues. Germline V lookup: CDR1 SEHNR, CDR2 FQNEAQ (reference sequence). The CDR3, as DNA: TGTGCCAGCAGCTGGAATTACCCGGGACTAGCTGGGAGCTCCTACGAGCAGTACTTC. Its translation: CASSWNYPGLAGSSYEQYF.

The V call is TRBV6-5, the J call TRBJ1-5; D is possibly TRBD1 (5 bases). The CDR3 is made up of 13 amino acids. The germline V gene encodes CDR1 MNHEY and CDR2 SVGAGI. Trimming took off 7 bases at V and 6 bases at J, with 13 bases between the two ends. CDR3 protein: CASTPWRGQPQHF. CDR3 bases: TGTGCCAGCACACCCTGGAGGGGTCAGCCCCAGCATTTT.

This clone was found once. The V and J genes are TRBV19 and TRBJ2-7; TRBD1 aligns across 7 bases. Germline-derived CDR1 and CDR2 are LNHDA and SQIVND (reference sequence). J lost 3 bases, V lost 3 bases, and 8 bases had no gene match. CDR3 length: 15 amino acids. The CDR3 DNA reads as TGTGCCAGTAGTATGGGGCAGGGGGTCTACTACGAGCAGTACTTC. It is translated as CASSMGQGVYYEQYF.

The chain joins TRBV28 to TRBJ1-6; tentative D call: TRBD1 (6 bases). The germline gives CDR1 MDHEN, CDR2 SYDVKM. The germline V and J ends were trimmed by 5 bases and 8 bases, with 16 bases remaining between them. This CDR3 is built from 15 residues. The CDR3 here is CASSLQGRPYSPLHF. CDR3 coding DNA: TGTGCCAGCAGTCTACAGGGACGGCCTTATTCACCCCTCCACTTT.

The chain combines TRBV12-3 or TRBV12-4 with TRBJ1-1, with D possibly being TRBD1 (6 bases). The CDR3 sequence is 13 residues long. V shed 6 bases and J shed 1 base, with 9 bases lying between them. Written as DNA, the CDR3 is TGTGCCAGCAGCCGACAGGAGAACACTGAAGCTTTCTTT. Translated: CASSRQENTEAFF.

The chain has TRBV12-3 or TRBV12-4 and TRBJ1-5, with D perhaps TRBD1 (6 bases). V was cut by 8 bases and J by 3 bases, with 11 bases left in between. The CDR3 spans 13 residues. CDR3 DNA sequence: TGTGCCAGCGGGGGGGGCCCCAATCAGCCCCAGCATTTT. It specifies CASGGGPNQPQHF.

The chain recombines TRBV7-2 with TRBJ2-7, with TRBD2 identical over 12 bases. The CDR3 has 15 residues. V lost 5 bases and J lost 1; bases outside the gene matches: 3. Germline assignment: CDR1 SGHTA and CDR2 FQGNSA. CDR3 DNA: TGTGCCAGCAGCGACGGACTAGCGGGATCCTACGAGCAGTACTTC. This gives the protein CASSDGLAGSYEQYF.

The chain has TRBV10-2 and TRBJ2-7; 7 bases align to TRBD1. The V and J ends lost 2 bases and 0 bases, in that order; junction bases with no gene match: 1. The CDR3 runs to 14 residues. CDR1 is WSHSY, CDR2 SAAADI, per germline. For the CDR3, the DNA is TGCGCCAGCAGTGAGGGGACAGTCTCCTACGAGCAGTACTTC. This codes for CASSEGTVSYEQYF.